Shown below are 18 T cell receptor beta chains from a single sample sequenced in a study of post-analysis software for immune sequencing data. Study results and caveats: Patients used five TRBV segments, including TRBV5-6, TRBV5-1 and TRBV20-1, more often than controls.

These receptors lack a known antigen. Unique molecular identifiers were carried by the TCR beta cDNA libraries. TCRdb processed the PCR reads anew with MiXCR; each CDR3 protein has one entry. The sample shows under 200,000 distinct CDR3 sequences, 25% to 30% of them seen only once. The sequencing sample was made of blood. The receptors originated from a girl aged 2-17 years with multiple sclerosis.

In its sample, this clonotype was seen many times. The chain is built from TRBV12-3 or TRBV12-4 and TRBJ2-7; D gene unclear. This CDR3 spans 12 amino acids. Trimming stripped 3 bases from V and 4 bases from J, with 7 bases between. In DNA form, the CDR3 reads TGTGCCAGCAGTTTGGAGTTGTACGAGCAGTACTTC. This codes for CASSLELYEQYF.

In its sample, this clonotype was seen a few times. The gene calls are TRBV20-1 and TRBJ2-3, with D tentatively TRBD1 or TRBD2 (6 bases each). Per germline, CDR1 DFQATT and CDR2 SNEGSKA (reference sequence). The CDR3 is made up of 16 amino acids. With 3 bases removed from V and 2 bases from J, the gap between germline ends came to 18 bases. In DNA form, the CDR3 reads TGCAGTGCTAGTAAGATCCAGGGGCGGGACACAGATACGCAGTATTTT. Translated, it gives CSASKIQGRDTDTQYF.

In its sample, this clonotype was seen a few times. Germline is not matched at one junction end, which may reflect a read error. This rearrangement joins TRBV27 to TRBJ2-6; D perhaps matches TRBD1 (6 bases). Per the germline V gene, CDR1 is MNHEY and CDR2 is SMNVEV (reference sequence). This CDR3 has 15 amino acids. The CDR3 spells CANSPGQSGANVLTF. The CDR3 nucleotides read TGTGCCAACAGTCCCGGACAGTCTGGGGCCAACGTCCTGACTTTC.

This clonotype was detected ten times or more. This chain joins TRBV3-1 and TRBJ2-5, with D unresolved. CDR1 LGHDT and CDR2 YNNKEL come from the germline V gene (reference sequence). Deletions cut 0 bases from V and 7 bases from J, with 0 bases between. The CDR3 has 10 amino acids. CDR3 in amino acids: CASSQETQYF. In DNA form, the CDR3 reads TGTGCCAGCAGCCAAGAGACCCAGTACTTC.

This clonotype showed up many times. The chain recombines TRBV20-1 with TRBJ2-1, with 10 bases that match TRBD2. The CDR3 has 15 amino acids. Germline CDR1 DFQATT, CDR2 SNEGSKA (reference sequence). CDR3 DNA sequence: TGCACCGCTACCCCGGCTAGCGGGAGCCCACAAGTGCAGTTCTTC. Translated: CTATPASGSPQVQFF.

As for this clonotype: This clone may be a read error of a much larger clone one base away. No conserved phenylalanine or tryptophan is present at the end of the CDR3, so a read error is the likely explanation. V is TRBV5-1 and J is TRBJ2-7; 7 bases match TRBD1. The length of the CDR3 is 13 residues. The V and J ends lost 4 bases and 6 bases, in that order; junction bases with no gene match: 7. Looked up from germline, CDR1 is SGHRS and CDR2 is YFSETQ. For the CDR3, the DNA is TGCGCCAGCAGCAGGGACAGAATGGGCGAGCAGTACTTG. As protein: CASSRDRMGEQYL.

This clonotype was seen at least ten times. V usage is TRBV6-5 and J usage is TRBJ2-1; the D gene is possibly TRBD2 (5 bases). The CDR3 is 15 residues long. V was trimmed by 6 bases and J by 8 bases, leaving 20 bases between them. The germline V gene encodes CDR1 MNHEY and CDR2 SVGAGI. CDR3 sequence: CASRKTPRPGDEQFF. The CDR3 coding sequence is TGTGCCAGCAGGAAGACGCCGAGGCCCGGGGATGAGCAGTTCTTC.

In the case of this clonotype: Given a much more abundant clone one base away, this may be a read error. V and J are TRBV7-9 and TRBJ2-7; D not resolved. V was cut by 3 bases and J by 2 bases, with 5 bases left in between. This CDR3 comprises 12 residues. In germline, CDR1 is SEHNR, CDR2 FQNEAQ (reference sequence). CDR3 amino acids: CASSFEAYEQYF. CDR3 nucleotide sequence: TGTGCCAGCAGCTTCGAAGCCTACGAGCAGTACTTC.

This clonotype has at least ten counts. The rearrangement joins TRBV12-3 or TRBV12-4 to TRBJ2-1; TRBD2 is a possible D gene (5 bases). The CDR3 runs to 12 residues. Between the trimmed V and J ends, which lost 3 bases and 7 bases, there was a span of 7 bases. CDR3 amino acids: CASSFGGNEQFF. In nucleotides, the CDR3 is TGTGCCAGCAGTTTTGGCGGGAATGAGCAGTTCTTC.

This clonotype was seen at least ten times. This chain joins TRBV10-2 and TRBJ2-1, with 9 nucleotides matching TRBD1. The CDR3 runs 13 residues. J was trimmed by 9 bases and V by 9 bases; bases with no gene match: 9. CDR1 and CDR2 from the germline V gene are WSHSY and SAAADI. CDR3 loop: CASRDRVRVEQFF. CDR3 sequence (DNA): TGCGCCAGTAGGGACAGGGTAAGGGTTGAGCAGTTCTTC.

In regard to this clonotype: Given a much more abundant clone one base away, this may be a read error. CDR3 sequence (DNA): TGTGCCAGCGCACCCACGGGAGGGGGCTCCTACGAGCAGTACTTC. Its translation: CASAPTGGGSYEQYF. The chain links TRBV6-2 or TRBV6-3 to TRBJ2-7; 8 nucleotides match TRBD2. The CDR3 length is 15 residues. Germline V gene data show CDR1 as MNHEY and CDR2 as SVGEGT. V trimming: 8 bases; J trimming: 0 bases; junction bases outside the gene matches: 9.

The genes are TRBV28 and TRBJ2-7; D is perhaps TRBD1 (6 bases). The V and J ends lost 4 bases and 4 bases respectively, with 14 bases between them. CDR3 size: 14 residues. The germline V gene has CDR1 MDHEN and CDR2 SYDVKM. The CDR3 here is CASSSPGQRYEQYF. CDR3 DNA sequence: TGTGCCAGCAGTTCCCCGGGACAACGATACGAGCAGTACTTC.

The V and J genes are TRBV4-1 and TRBJ2-3; perhaps D is TRBD1 or TRBD2 (5 bases each). V lost 4 bases to trimming and J lost 6 bases, with 17 bases between them. The CDR3 extends over 15 amino acids. Germline V gene lookup returns CDR1 MGHRA and CDR2 YSYEKL. As DNA, the CDR3 is TGCGCCAGCAGCCCTCGGAGCGTGGGGGTGGATACGCAGTATTTT. This gives the protein CASSPRSVGVDTQYF.

The V gene is TRBV5-6, the J gene TRBJ2-1; TRBD2 matches at 12 bases. The DNA end is more similar to TRBJ2-7, so the J call may be wrong. The CDR3 has 17 amino acids. Germline values: CDR1 SGHDT, CDR2 YYEEEE. The CDR3 sequence is CASSLVTSGRSYNEQYF. The CDR3, as DNA: TGTGCCAGCAGCTTGGTTACTAGCGGGAGGTCCTACAATGAGCAGTACTTC.

V is TRBV20-1 and J is TRBJ1-2; TRBD1 is a possible D gene (5 bases). The CDR3 has 13 amino acids. The ends were cut back, 2 bases at V and 4 bases at J, with 11 bases in the middle. Per germline, CDR1 DFQATT and CDR2 SNEGSKA (reference sequence). CDR3 loop: CSARQGTGYGYTF. The CDR3 nucleotides are TGCAGTGCTAGACAGGGAACCGGCTATGGCTACACCTTC.

A few counts support this clonotype. V is TRBV10-3 and J is TRBJ1-6, with D tentatively TRBD1 (5 bases). Trimming took off 5 bases at V and 8 bases at J, with 16 bases between the two ends. Germline CDR1 reads ENHRY; CDR2 reads SYGVKD. The CDR3 has 15 residues. This chain's CDR3 is CAISRTDLGDSPLHF. CDR3 coding DNA: TGTGCCATCAGTCGGACGGATTTGGGGGATTCACCCCTCCACTTT.

This clonotype has just one count. This chain joins TRBV24-1 and TRBJ2-2; D remains unclear. Germline V gene lookup returns CDR1 KGHDR and CDR2 SFDVKD. V was pared by 1 base and J by 6 bases, with 11 bases between. This CDR3 spans 15 amino acids. The CDR3 sequence: CATSDLGIGSGELFF. The CDR3 nucleotides read TGTGCCACCAGTGATTTAGGGATTGGATCCGGGGAGCTGTTTTTT.

V is TRBV6-1 and J is TRBJ2-3, with TRBD1 matching over 7 bases. The CDR3 loop spans 13 amino acids. V gave up 6 bases and J gave up 2 bases; unmatched junction bases: 2. The V gene's germline CDR1 is MNHNS and CDR2 SASEGT. The CDR3 sequence is CASRGQATDTQYF. The CDR3 nucleotides are TGTGCCAGCAGAGGACAGGCCACAGATACGCAGTATTTT.